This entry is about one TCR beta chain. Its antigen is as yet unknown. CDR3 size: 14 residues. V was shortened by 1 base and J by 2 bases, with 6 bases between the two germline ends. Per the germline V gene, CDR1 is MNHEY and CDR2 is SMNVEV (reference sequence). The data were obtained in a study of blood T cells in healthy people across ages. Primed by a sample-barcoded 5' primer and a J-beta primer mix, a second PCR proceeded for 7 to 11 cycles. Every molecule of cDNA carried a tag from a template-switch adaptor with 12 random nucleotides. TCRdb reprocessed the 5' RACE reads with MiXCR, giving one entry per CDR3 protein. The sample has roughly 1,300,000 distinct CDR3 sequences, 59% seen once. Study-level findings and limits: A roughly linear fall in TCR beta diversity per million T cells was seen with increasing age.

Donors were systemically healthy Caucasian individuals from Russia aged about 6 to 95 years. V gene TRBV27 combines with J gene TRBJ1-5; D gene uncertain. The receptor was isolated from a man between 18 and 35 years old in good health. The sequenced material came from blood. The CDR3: CASSLLDGNQPQHF. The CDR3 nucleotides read TGTGCCAGCAGTTTATTGGATGGCAATCAGCCCCAGCATTTT.